The 14 T cell receptor beta chains presented below share a single source sample, sequenced in a study of CD8+ T cells in alopecia areata. Reverse transcription of extracted RNA yielded cDNA, which provided the sequencing template. This table comes from immunoSEQ multiplex PCR, and its TCRdb copy is limited to in-frame clones, with some not included. The table lists hundreds of thousands of clones, 67% of them singletons. This specimen consisted of CD4+ T cells sorted from blood, obtained at week 0. The source of these receptors is a human donor with alopecia areata.

The chain joins TRBV9 to TRBJ2-7, with 7 bases fitting TRBD2. Germline lookup yields CDR1 SGDLS and CDR2 YYNGEE. Trimming took 2 bases from V and 1 from J; bases not matched to a gene: 9. This CDR3 is 16 amino acids long. The CDR3 sequence: CASSVSSRGSSYEQYF. The CDR3 DNA follows: TGTGCCAGCAGCGTCAGCTCGCGGGGGTCGTCCTACGAGCAGTACTTC.

The rearrangement joins TRBV15 to TRBJ1-5; D unclear. Germline CDR1 reads LNHNV; CDR2 reads YYDKDF (reference sequence). The CDR3 has 14 amino acids. Trimming pared 0 bases from V and 7 bases from J, leaving 10 bases between. The CDR3 loop is CATSRDLGGQPQHF. The CDR3 DNA is TGTGCCACCAGCAGAGATCTTGGAGGGCAGCCCCAGCATTTT. Complete variable domain (other parts from reference TRBV15 and TRBJ1-5): DAMVIQNPRYQVTQFGKPVTLSCSQTLNHNVMYWYQQKSSQAPKLLFHYYDKDFNNEADTPDNFQSRRPNTSFCFLDIRSPGLGDTAMYLCATSRDLGGQPQHFGDGTRLSIL.

The V and J genes are TRBV6-1 and TRBJ1-6; a weak D match, TRBD1 (6 bases). V lost 6 bases and J 10 bases, leaving 16 bases between the germline ends. The CDR3 has 14 residues. The germline V gene has CDR1 MNHNS and CDR2 SASEGT. DNA of the CDR3: TGTGCCAGCAGCCTGACAGGAAGAGAATCACCCCTCCACTTT. This codes for CASSLTGRESPLHF.

The count of this clone is one. The rearrangement uses TRBV9 and TRBJ2-4; 9 nucleotides agree with TRBD2. V trimming: 0 bases; J trimming: 5 bases; junction bases outside the gene matches: 3. Germline lookup yields CDR1 SGDLS and CDR2 YYNGEE. This CDR3 is built from 15 residues. The CDR3 DNA reads TGTGCCAGCAGCGTAGATCCTAGCGGGGAAAACATTCAGTACTTC. Translating it yields CASSVDPSGENIQYF. The full variable domain, completed using reference TRBV9 and TRBJ2-4, is DSGVTQTPKHLITATGQRVTLRCSPRSGDLSVYWYQQSLDQGLQFLIQYYNGEERAKGNILERFSAQQFPDLHSELNLSSLELGDSALYFCASSVDPSGENIQYFGAGTRLSVL.

V usage is TRBV29-1 and J usage is TRBJ2-1; D uncertain. V gave up 7 bases and J gave up 9 bases, with 19 bases separating them. There are 13 residues in the CDR3. Germline V gene data show CDR1 as SQVTM and CDR2 as ANQGSEA. The CDR3 region has the DNA TGCAGCGGAGTTTCCAGCCCGCAACGTGAGCAGTTCTTC. It codes for CSGVSSPQREQFF.

Regarding this clone: The same CDR3 arises from other DNA sequences in this sample as well. The V gene is TRBV5-1, the J gene TRBJ1-2, with D tentatively TRBD1 (6 bases). The CDR3 is 13 residues long. The germline V and J ends were trimmed by 2 bases and 3 bases, with 8 bases remaining between them. Per germline, CDR1 SGHRS and CDR2 YFSETQ. The CDR3 protein is CASSLQGDYGYTF. The CDR3 nucleotides are TGCGCCAGCAGCTTACAGGGTGACTATGGCTACACCTTC.

In DNA, the CDR3 is TGCAGCGTTGGACATAAGCTCAGGAATGAGCAGTTCTTC. Translating it yields CSVGHKLRNEQFF. This chain connects TRBV29-1 to TRBJ2-1, with D uncertain. The ends were cut back, 4 bases at V and 7 bases at J, with 14 bases in the middle. The germline gives CDR1 SQVTM, CDR2 ANQGSEA. CDR3 length: 13 residues.

This clone was detected only a few times. This chain uses TRBV4-3 with TRBJ1-2; D remains ambiguous. The CDR3 extends over 15 amino acids. The V gene lost 0 bases and the J gene lost 2 bases, with 10 bases spanning the gap. Germline V CDR1 and CDR2: LGHNA, YSLEER. The CDR3 DNA follows: TGCGCCAGCAGCCAAGATGGGGTCGACAACTATGGCTACACCTTC. This encodes CASSQDGVDNYGYTF.

The chain joins TRBV5-1 to TRBJ2-1; D is possibly TRBD2 (5 bases). The germline V gene has CDR1 SGHRS and CDR2 YFSETQ. This CDR3 region has 13 residues. V was trimmed by 7 bases and J by 0 bases, leaving 8 bases between them. The CDR3 bases are TGCGCCAGCCGGGGATCCTCCTACAATGAGCAGTTCTTC. As protein: CASRGSSYNEQFF.

CDR3 in amino acids: CASRETTNNQPQHF. The CDR3 bases are TGCGCCAGCAGGGAAACAACCAACAATCAGCCCCAGCATTTT. The chain recombines TRBV5-1 with TRBJ1-5; D unresolved. V lost 5 bases and J 3 bases, leaving 12 bases between the germline ends. CDR3 length: 14 amino acids. Germline CDR1 reads SGHRS; CDR2 reads YFSETQ.

The chain carries TRBV19 and TRBJ1-1, with 7 bases lining up with TRBD1. This CDR3 contains 14 residues. The junction had 10 bases not matched to a gene; V was cut back by 4 bases and J by 8 bases. CDR1 is LNHDA and CDR2 is SQIVND in the germline V gene (reference sequence). CDR3 protein: CASSTHVQGIEAFF. In DNA form, the CDR3 reads TGTGCCAGTAGTACCCATGTACAGGGGATCGAAGCTTTCTTT.

The CDR3 DNA reads as TGCGCCAGCAGCCACGCGAGGGGTAGCGGGGTCGTAGTCTACAATGAGCAGTTCTTC. Its translation: CASSHARGSGVVVYNEQFF. The chain links TRBV4-1 to TRBJ2-1, with 8 positions matching TRBD2. The V gene's germline CDR1 is MGHRA and CDR2 YSYEKL. The CDR3 extends over 19 amino acids. With V trimmed by 3 bases and J by 3 bases, 16 bases remained unmatched.

The rearrangement links TRBV6-5 to TRBJ1-6; maybe TRBD1 (5 bases). V was trimmed by 2 bases and J by 11 bases, leaving 16 bases between them. The CDR3 is 15 residues long. Germline values: CDR1 MNHEY, CDR2 SVGAGI. CDR3 residues: CASSYRGDLVTPLHF. The CDR3 DNA follows: TGTGCCAGCAGTTACCGGGGGGACTTGGTGACACCCCTCCACTTT.

The V and J genes are TRBV19 and TRBJ2-7; 11 positions agree with TRBD1. CDR1 LNHDA and CDR2 SQIVND come from the germline V gene (reference sequence). The CDR3 has 18 amino acids. V shed 1 base, J shed 2 bases, and the junction held 10 bases outside the gene matches. The CDR3 bases are TGTGCCAGTAGTATAGTCGTCCTAGGACAGGGGGCAACCTACGAGCAGTACTTC. Translated: CASSIVVLGQGATYEQYF.